This TCR beta chain was obtained from a study of human T cells and chemical hapten exposure. TCRdb reprocessed the RACE reads with MiXCR, giving one entry per CDR3 protein. The data hold approximately 85,000 distinct CDR3 sequences, with 10% observed a single time. Germline CDR1 and CDR2: MNHNY and SVGAGI (reference sequence). V shed 6 bases and J shed 0 bases, with 14 bases lying between them. The CDR3 length is 15 residues. Documented time point: patch test 2, 6 weeks after DPC sensitization. Treatment of the sample: therapeutic diphenylcyclopropenone sensitization with weekly scalp DPC. Sequencing was performed on whole blood, taken in connection with sensitization to the hapten diphenylcyclopropenone (DPC). The clonotype comes from a woman aged 25 to 39 with alopecia areata. Some clones in this sample may be carry-over from other donors' samples. This chain links TRBV6-6 with TRBJ1-1; D is ambiguous. CDR3 sequence (DNA): TGTGCCAGCAGACACCCGGGCCCAATGAACACTGAAGCTTTCTTT. Translation gives CASRHPGPMNTEAFF.